This T cell receptor (beta chain) was captured by sequencing in a study of cytomegalovirus exposure and HLA in healthy donors (dated by TCRdb to 2016 to 2017). With respect to the entire study: In an earlier analysis of some 610 of the donors, around 300 Gb of sequence data and 95 million to 130 million unique TCR beta sequences from about 190 million T cells were reported. An early release covering roughly 600 HLA-typed donors comprised roughly 300 gigabases of sequencing data and 85 million to 100 million unique TCR sequences. Of the 398 genotyped donors, roughly 85% fell in the genetic ancestry cluster associated with self-reported Caucasian donors. The study aimed to test whether cataloging public T cell receptors could reveal signatures of past pathogen exposure. The study used immunosequencing to profile the T cell repertoires of around 600 subjects and linked those repertoires to cytomegalovirus serostatus. In addition to the first cohort of roughly 700 subjects, a separate validation cohort of approximately 130 different subjects was used. To predict cytomegalovirus infection status, the study combined high-throughput TCR immunosequencing, statistical association of individual TCRs with disease status, and machine learning. A later analysis re-examined previously published TCR beta repertoires from just over 650 donors and added high-resolution HLA genotyping to investigate patterns of TCR occurrence. In the later analysis, no new phenotypic data were used to find candidate immune exposures; instead, reliance was placed on TCR beta sequences and their occurrence across donors. In an earlier analysis of roughly 540 of the donors, high-throughput TCR beta sequencing was used to judge whether each TCR beta V gene segment behaved as functional or pseudogenic. Donor age, sex, ethnicity and CMV serostatus were collected together with the repertoire data. A later genetic analysis took genome-wide SNP genotypes for about 55% of the 666 donors and used that subset as a discovery cohort. Every discovery cohort repertoire had been produced on one sequencing platform. Both class I and class II loci were covered by HLA typing, at four-digit resolution. The number of typed donors differed by locus: about 629-630 for A, B, C, DRB1 and DQB1; approximately 520 for DQA1; around 610 for DPA1; and around 490 for DPB1. Five DR-DQ haplotypes were handled as single units for association and clustering, since linkage in the cohort was strong. Among approximately 370 genotyped donors of the cohort, an average of approximately 220,000 unique TCR beta nucleotide sequences was sequenced per donor, of which about 19% were non-productive.

General findings and caveats noted by the study authors: When HLA alleles, especially DR and DQ, strongly co-occurred, attributing TCR associations to individual alleles was difficult. An earlier analysis of 587 of the donors showed that most TCR beta V segments appeared in productive rearrangements either about 87% or about 30% of the time, which broadly matched IMGT annotations. In a later analysis, TCR association rates were found to vary across HLA loci, with the most associated TCRs seen for DRB1 alleles and the fewest for HLA-C alleles. A later genetic analysis reported fewer N-insertions in productive TCRs among donors in an Asian-associated ancestry cluster than the approximately 670-donor mean. The authors suggested that the approach could potentially be generalized to other disease states and immunological phenotypes. Presence/absence analyses assumed roughly uniform sequencing depth across donors, an assumption that may not hold. Three of the identified cytomegalovirus-associated TCR beta chains were confirmed in vitro to be specific for cytomegalovirus antigens. A further reported finding was that TCR beta sequences accurately predicted the HLA-A and HLA-B alleles for most subjects in the first cohort. A later genetic analysis associated a missense DCLRE1C variant with V-gene and J-gene trimming of TCR beta chains, and an independent cohort replicated the association. HLA typing was unavailable for some donors at each locus, so association tests used only the typed subset. Compared with equally common non-associated chains, HLA-associated TCR beta chains in a later analysis were more clonally expanded and had lower generation probabilities. A later analysis associated 16,951 TCR beta sequences with specific HLA alleles at a false discovery rate of 0.05. Linkage disequilibrium might explain the correlated functional status among segregating V segments, but an unknown experimental factor could not be excluded. The only immune exposure information available for the cohort was CMV serostatus. According to a later analysis, most CMV-associated TCR beta chains appeared to be HLA-restricted, and the HLA associations seemed to be driven largely by CMV exposure. A cluster of highly shared sequence variants was judged likely to be a technical artifact of the sequencing pipeline. Several of the top co-occurrence clusters appeared to be linked to parvovirus B19, influenza, CMV and Epstein-Barr virus, according to a later analysis. The classifier was reported to diagnose cytomegalovirus status with high specificity and sensitivity in both the original and validation cohorts. Seventeen rarely observed V segments, including chromosome 9 orphons, were excluded from the earlier analysis of just under 600 of the donors because counts were too low. Some IMGT-functional V segments, including TRBV6-2 and TRBV6-3, could not be told apart with the 87-base-pair reads, so those segments were excluded. A total of fewer than 200 TCR beta chains were listed by the study as associated with cytomegalovirus. The cohort was sequenced for TCR beta chains only, and without alpha or paired-chain data the features that could be detected were limited. Most TCR sequences were seen in very few donors, while some public TCRs were found in many individuals.

Libraries were prepared through the immunoSEQ multiplex PCR assay. For the multiplex PCR, a mixture combining 60 forward primers for TCR Vbeta segments and 13 reverse primers for TCR Jbeta segments was used. A multiplex PCR assay on genomic DNA amplified the CDR3 region of rearranged TCR beta genes. The amplified TCR beta libraries were sequenced on the Illumina HiSeq System as 87-base-pair reads. In the authors' own workflow: A later analysis counted approximately 74 million unique TCR beta chains across the 550 to 750 repertoires, and around 9.9 million of these chains were shared by at least two donors. Raw reads were error-corrected and collapsed into unique sequences by a nearest-neighbor algorithm in which closely related sequences were merged to remove PCR and sequencing errors. To assign V, D and J gene segments, CDR3 sequences were aligned to IMGT reference sequences. For a sequence to be retained, a match of at least six nucleotides was required to both a V gene segment and a J gene segment. A rearrangement was called productive if the CDR3 had no stop codons and remained in frame with V and J, and every other rearrangement was called non-productive. CDR3 was defined by IMGT convention, running from the second conserved V-encoded cysteine to the conserved J-encoded phenylalanine. In an earlier analysis of 587 of the donors, sequences lacking an unambiguous match to a single V gene segment were excluded. In an earlier analysis of about 590 of the donors, a V segment was called functional when productive rearrangements were above 56.7%, and segregating when the standard deviation between donors exceeded 5%. A statistical classification framework was built for diagnosing cytomegalovirus status from the catalog of TCR beta chain sequences. In a later analysis, V and J genes were assigned by comparing TCR nucleotide sequences against IMGT/GENE-DB human TR gene sequences. In a later analysis, CDR3 sequences and most-parsimonious VDJ recombination scenarios were assigned using the TCRdist pipeline. A later analysis defined each TCR beta chain by its CDR3 amino acid sequence plus V-gene family, and excluded reads lacking a unique V-gene family. In a later analysis, 500 to 700 highly shared, low-generation-probability nucleotide sequences were removed to address suspected cross-contamination and a sequencing artifact. A later analysis calculated a clonal expansion index for each public chain from normalized within-repertoire ranks of inferred template counts. A later analysis computed generation probabilities with a VDJ recombination model fitted to out-of-frame rearrangements, and checked the results against IGoR. In a later analysis, hypergeometric tests were used to score TCR-TCR, TCR-HLA and TCR-CMV co-occurrence, with a repertoire-size bias correction applied to TCR pairs. To estimate false discovery rates, a later analysis permuted the HLA or CMV assignments 20 times. A later analysis grouped co-occurring TCRs with DBSCAN, adding TCRdist sequence similarity when clustering within HLA-allele-positive subsets. Repertoires with fewer than 30,000 or more than 120,000 public chains were left out of co-occurrence clustering, as were a handful of repertoires with anomalous nucleotide sharing. TCRdb limited this immuneACCESS table to in-frame rearrangements with V and J called. A share of clones is missing; checked studies link under half to unresolved V genes, and the rest is unexplained. From that table come the V and J calls and clone size; the DNA was used to work out D and trimming. In this sample the table shows over 100,000 clones, less than 70% of which occur a single time. Roughly 2% of the sample is in the top ten clones.

The cohort comprised fewer than 700 healthy bone marrow donors. At the time of sampling, all cohort members were nominally healthy, though unrecorded immune exposures were likely present. The donor tested CMV seronegative, placing the donor among the 350 to 400 seronegative members of the cohort. Every donor gave a peripheral blood sample, and the peripheral blood mononuclear cells from that sample were used for TCR beta sequencing. The Qiagen DNeasy Blood Extraction Kit was used to extract genomic DNA from the blood cell samples. V gives up 7 bases and J gives up 3 bases, and the segment between their germline ends measures 12 bases. The CDR3 sequence holds 13 residues, the cysteine and phenylalanine included. Just the 39-base CDR3 DNA is kept, in frame starting at base 1. The CDR1 and CDR2 encoded by the germline V gene are MDHEN and SYDVKM. As regards this clone: Its target antigen remains unknown. There are no base qualities to consult, and no much larger clone falls within one base.

In this chain, TRBV28 is recombined with TRBJ1-1; TRBD1 is possibly the D segment (5 matching bases). This TCR was recovered from a woman aged 25 to 39 in good health and CMV-seronegative. Sample: PBMCs. The DNA is TGTGCCAGCATCGGCAGGGATTACACTGAAGCTTTCTTT. Translated, this gives CASIGRDYTEAFF.